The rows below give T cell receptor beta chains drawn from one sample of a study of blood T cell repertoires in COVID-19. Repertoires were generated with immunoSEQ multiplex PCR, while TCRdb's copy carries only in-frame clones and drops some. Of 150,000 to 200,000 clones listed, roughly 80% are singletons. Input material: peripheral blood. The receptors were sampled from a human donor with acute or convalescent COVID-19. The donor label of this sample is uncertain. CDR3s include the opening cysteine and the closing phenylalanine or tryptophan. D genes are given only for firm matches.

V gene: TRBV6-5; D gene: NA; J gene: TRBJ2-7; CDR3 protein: CASSWGQGSYEQYF
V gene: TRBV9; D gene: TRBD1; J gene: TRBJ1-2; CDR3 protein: CASSERDRSNYGYTF
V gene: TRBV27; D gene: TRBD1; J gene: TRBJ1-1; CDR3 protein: CASSLSGGDTEAFF
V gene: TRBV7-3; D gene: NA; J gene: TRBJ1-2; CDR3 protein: CASSFPEGRGYTF
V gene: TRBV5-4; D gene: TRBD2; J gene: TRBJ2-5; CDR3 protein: CASSLASGDETQYF
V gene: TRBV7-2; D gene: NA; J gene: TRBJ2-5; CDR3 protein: CASRSQETQYF
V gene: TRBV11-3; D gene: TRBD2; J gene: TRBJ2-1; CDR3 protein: CASSPGTSTHEQFF
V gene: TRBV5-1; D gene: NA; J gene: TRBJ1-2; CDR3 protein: CRGQARYGYTF
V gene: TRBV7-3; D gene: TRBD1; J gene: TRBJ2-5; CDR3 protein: CASSSGQFQETQYF
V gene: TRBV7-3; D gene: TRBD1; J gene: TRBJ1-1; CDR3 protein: CASSFSGQGNTEAFF
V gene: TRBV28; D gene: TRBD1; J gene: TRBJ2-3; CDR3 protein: CASRPTGAARLDTQYF
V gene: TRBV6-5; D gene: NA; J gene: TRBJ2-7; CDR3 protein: CASSYSGGGGEQYF
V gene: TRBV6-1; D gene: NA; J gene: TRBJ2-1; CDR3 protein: CASSDDGVAYNEQFF
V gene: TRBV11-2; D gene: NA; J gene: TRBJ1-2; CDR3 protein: CASSPPFPTGNYGYTF
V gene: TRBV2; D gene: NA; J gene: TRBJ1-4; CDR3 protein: CATQRPLGATLNEKLFF
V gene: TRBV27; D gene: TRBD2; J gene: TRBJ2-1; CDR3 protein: CASSPRLQGLAGVNNEQFF
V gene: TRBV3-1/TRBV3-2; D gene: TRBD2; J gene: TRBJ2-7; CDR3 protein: CASSPGGASGGYEQYF
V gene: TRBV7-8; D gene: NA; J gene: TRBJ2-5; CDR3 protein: CASSLERETQYF
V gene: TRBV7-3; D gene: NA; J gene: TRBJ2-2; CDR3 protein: CASSLQAANTGELFF
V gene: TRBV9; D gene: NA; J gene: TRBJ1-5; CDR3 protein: CAGSTNASDKDRNQPQHF
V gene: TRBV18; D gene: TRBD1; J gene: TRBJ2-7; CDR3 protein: CASSPTGGGSYEQYF
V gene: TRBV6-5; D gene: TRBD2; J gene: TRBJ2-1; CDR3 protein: CASMLAGGPNEQFF
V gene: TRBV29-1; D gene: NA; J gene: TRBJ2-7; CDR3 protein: CSAMDISSYEQYF
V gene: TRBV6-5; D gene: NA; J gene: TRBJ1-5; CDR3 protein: CASRDGQTNQPQHF
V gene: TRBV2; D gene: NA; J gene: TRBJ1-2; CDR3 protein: CASSAGEISLGYTF
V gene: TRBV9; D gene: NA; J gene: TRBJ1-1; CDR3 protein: CASSYNSENTEAFF
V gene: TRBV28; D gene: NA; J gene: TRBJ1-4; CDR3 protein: CASGGEVEKLFF
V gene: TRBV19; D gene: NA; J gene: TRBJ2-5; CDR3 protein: CASSIGSGQETQYF
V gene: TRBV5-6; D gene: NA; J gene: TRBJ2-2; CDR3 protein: CASSFWTADTGELFF
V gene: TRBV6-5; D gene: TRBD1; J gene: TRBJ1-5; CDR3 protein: CASSSRGQWDQPQHF
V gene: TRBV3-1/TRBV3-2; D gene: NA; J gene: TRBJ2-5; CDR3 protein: CASSQDPRGETQYF
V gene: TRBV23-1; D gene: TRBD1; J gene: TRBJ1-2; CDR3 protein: CASSQLGMTTGEADGYTF
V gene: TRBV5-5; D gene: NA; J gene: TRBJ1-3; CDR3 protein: CASSLGSSSGNTIYF
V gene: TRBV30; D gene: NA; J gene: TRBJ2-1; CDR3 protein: CAWSGDSRNEQFF
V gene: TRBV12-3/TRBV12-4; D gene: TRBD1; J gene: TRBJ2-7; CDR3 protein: CASIPGQGYEQYF
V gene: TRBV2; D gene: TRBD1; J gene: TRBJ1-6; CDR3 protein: CASSEGQAWGSLHF
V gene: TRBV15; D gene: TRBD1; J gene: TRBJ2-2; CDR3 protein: CATSRDMQGVAGELFF
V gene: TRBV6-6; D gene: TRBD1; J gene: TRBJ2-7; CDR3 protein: CASSHDRVRAYEQYF
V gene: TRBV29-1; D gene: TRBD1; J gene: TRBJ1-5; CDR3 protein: CSVAGQGAPGNQPQHF
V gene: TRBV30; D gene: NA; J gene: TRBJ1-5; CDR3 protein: CAWSAQTGPQHF
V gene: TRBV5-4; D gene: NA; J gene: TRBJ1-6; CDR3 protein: CASSSRDPGRSPLHF
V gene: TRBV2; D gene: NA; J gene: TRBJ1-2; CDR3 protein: CASRAGTSAGYGYTF
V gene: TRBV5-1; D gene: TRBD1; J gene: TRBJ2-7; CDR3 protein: CASSTLSGQAKGGTYEQYF
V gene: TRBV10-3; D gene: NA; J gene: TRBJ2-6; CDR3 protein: CAISDPPGAGANVLTF
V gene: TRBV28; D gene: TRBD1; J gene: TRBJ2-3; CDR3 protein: CASSSIGDRGREDTQYF
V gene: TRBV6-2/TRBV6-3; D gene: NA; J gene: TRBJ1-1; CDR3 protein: CASSYTQNTEAFF
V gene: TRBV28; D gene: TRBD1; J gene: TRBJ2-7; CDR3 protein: CASITGAGSSYEQYF
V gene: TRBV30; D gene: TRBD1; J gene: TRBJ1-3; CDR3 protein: CAWSPGQVNTIYF
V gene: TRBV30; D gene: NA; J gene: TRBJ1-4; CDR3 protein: CAWKNGPGGKLFF
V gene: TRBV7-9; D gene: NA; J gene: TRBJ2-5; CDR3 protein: CASSSRGLPLETQYF
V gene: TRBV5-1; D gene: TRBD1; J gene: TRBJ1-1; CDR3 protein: CASSLLGGTGENTEAFF
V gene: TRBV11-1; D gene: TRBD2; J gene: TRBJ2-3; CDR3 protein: CASSSSGKKTDTQYF
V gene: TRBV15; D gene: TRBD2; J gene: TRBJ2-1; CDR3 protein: CATSRDLLLYASGGYNEQFF
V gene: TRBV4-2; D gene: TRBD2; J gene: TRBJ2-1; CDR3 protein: CASSQRLGTSSYNEQFF
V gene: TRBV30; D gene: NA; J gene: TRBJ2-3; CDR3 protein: CAWNEFRGVGTDTQYF
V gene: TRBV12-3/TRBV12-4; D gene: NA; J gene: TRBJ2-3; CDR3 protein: CAGGPGGSDTQYF
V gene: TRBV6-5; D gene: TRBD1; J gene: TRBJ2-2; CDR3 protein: CASSYRARGLGELFF
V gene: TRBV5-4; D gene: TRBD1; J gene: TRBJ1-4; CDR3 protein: CASSLLQDRGEKLFF
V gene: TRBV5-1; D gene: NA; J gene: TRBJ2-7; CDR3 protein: CASSAETSYEQYF